This TCR beta chain was identified during a study of cytomegalovirus exposure and HLA in healthy donors. Broader study findings: The study flagged some 170 TCR beta chains as cytomegalovirus-associated.

V lost 6 bases and J lost 1; bases outside the gene matches: 4. The CDR3 is 14 amino acids. Germline lookup yields CDR1 SNHLY and CDR2 FYNNEI. This PCR relied on a set of 60 Vbeta primers and 13 Jbeta primers. The table came from immunoSEQ multiplex PCR; TCRdb's copy has only in-frame clones and leaves some out. The sample records about 130,000 clones, 60% to 75% being singletons. This clone showed up just once. Its target is not known. Sequences were obtained from PBMCs. The sequence was collected from a human donor in good health. V is TRBV2 and J is TRBJ1-2, with 8 bases fitting TRBD1. The CDR3 here is CASRGTGFNYGYTF. CDR3 coding DNA: TGTGCCAGCAGAGGGACAGGATTTAACTATGGCTACACCTTC.